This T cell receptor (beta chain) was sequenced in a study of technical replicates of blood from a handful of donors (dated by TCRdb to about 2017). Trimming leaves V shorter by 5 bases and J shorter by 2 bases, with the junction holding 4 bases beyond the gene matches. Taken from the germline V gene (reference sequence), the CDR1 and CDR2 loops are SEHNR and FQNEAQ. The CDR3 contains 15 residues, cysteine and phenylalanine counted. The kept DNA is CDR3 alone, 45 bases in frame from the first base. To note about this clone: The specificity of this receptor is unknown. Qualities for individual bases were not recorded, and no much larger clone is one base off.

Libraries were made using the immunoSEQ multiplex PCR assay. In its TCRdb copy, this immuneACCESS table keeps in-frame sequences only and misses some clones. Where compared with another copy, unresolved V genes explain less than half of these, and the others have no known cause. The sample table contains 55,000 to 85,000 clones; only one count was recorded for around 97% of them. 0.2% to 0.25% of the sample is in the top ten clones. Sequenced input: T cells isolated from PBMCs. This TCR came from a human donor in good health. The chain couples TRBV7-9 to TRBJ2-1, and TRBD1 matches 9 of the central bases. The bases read TGTGCCAGCAGCCCTGGACAGGGGCCCTACAATGAGCAGTTCTTC. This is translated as CASSPGQGPYNEQFF.